Shown below are 15 T cell receptor beta chains from a single sample sequenced in a study of CD8 T cells in Susac syndrome. With random hexamers, reverse transcription was performed on about 0.5 to 1 ug of RNA. TCRdb re-derived calls from the immunoSEQ multiplex PCR reads in MiXCR, one entry per CDR3 protein. The sample shows 300,000 to 350,000 distinct CDR3 sequences, just over 90% of them seen only once. The material sequenced was CD4+ T cells from PBMCs. These receptors were taken from a human donor with multiple sclerosis.

The CDR3 coding sequence is TGCAGCGTTGAAGACGGGACAGGGGAGGGTCAGCCCCAGCATTTT. Protein product: CSVEDGTGEGQPQHF. V gene TRBV29-1 combines with J gene TRBJ1-5, with 10 positions matching TRBD1. The ends lost 0 bases at V and 6 bases at J; junction bases unmatched: 5. The CDR3 runs to 15 residues. Germline CDR1 reads SQVTM; CDR2 reads ANQGSEA.

CDR3 protein: CSARDMRRISGNTIYF. DNA for the CDR3: TGCAGTGCTAGAGATATGCGCAGAATCTCTGGAAACACCATATATTTT. This chain links TRBV20-1 with TRBJ1-3; D remains unclear. The CDR3 totals 16 residues. V lost 0 bases to trimming and J lost 0 bases, with 12 bases between them. Germline values: CDR1 DFQATT, CDR2 SNEGSKA (reference sequence).

V is TRBV30 and J is TRBJ2-7; a weak D match, TRBD1 (6 bases). Germline V gives CDR1 GTSNPN, CDR2 SVGIG (reference sequence). This CDR3 region has 11 residues. Trimming pared 4 bases from V and 12 bases from J, leaving 16 bases between. The CDR3 spells CAWNVQGYPYF. CDR3 in DNA: TGTGCCTGGAACGTTCAGGGGTATCCGTACTTC. The full variable domain, its missing parts supplied by reference TRBV30 and TRBJ2-7, is SQTIHQWPATLVQPVGSPLSLECTVEGTSNPNLYWYRQAAGRGLQLLFYSVGIGQISSEVPQNLSASRPQDRQFILSSKKLLLSDSGFYLCAWNVQGYPYFGPGTRLTVT.

This clonotype is a singleton in its sample. The V and J genes are TRBV5-1 and TRBJ1-1; 7 bases line up with TRBD1. CDR1 and CDR2 from the germline V gene are SGHRS and YFSETQ. Trimming took 4 bases from V and 1 from J; bases not matched to a gene: 7. This CDR3 region has 15 residues. The CDR3 nucleotides are TGCGCCAGCAGCAAAGGGGACAGAGAGAACACTGAAGCTTTCTTT. It translates to CASSKGDRENTEAFF.

The chain combines TRBV7-3 with TRBJ2-3, with unresolved D. V lost 0 bases, J lost 0 bases, and 7 bases lay in between. The CDR3 is 15 residues long. Germline V CDR1 and CDR2: SGHTA, FQGTGA. The CDR3 spells CASSLTGPSTDTQYF. The CDR3 region has the DNA TGTGCCAGCAGCTTAACCGGGCCCAGCACAGATACGCAGTATTTT.

The chain joins TRBV5-1 to TRBJ1-1; the D gene is possibly TRBD1 (6 bases). From germline, CDR1 is SGHRS and CDR2 YFSETQ. The length of the CDR3 is 15 residues. The V gene lost 3 bases and the J gene lost 1 base, with 13 bases spanning the gap. The CDR3 coding sequence is TGCGCCAGCAGCTCCCTTGGGACATCGAACACTGAAGCTTTCTTT. It codes for CASSSLGTSNTEAFF.

In its sample, this clonotype was seen a few times. J is TRBJ1-1 and V is TRBV2; D might be TRBD1 (5 bases). The CDR3 is 13 residues long. Germline loops: CDR1 SNHLY, CDR2 FYNNEI. Trimming removed 6 bases at V and 0 bases at J, with 8 bases between. CDR3 sequence: CASRRDLNTEAFF. The CDR3 region has the DNA TGTGCCAGCAGAAGGGACCTGAACACTGAAGCTTTCTTT.

The CDR3 sequence is CSVVRLLGTEAFF. CDR3 bases: TGCAGCGTTGTTCGGCTGCTGGGGACTGAAGCTTTCTTT. The rearrangement uses TRBV29-1 and TRBJ1-1, with unresolved D. V lost 4 bases, J lost 5 bases, and 14 bases lay in between. The CDR3 runs 13 residues. Germline CDR1 SQVTM, CDR2 ANQGSEA.

This rearrangement joins TRBV7-8 to TRBJ1-2; D is unclear. This CDR3 region has 14 residues. Germline values: CDR1 SGHVS, CDR2 FQNEAQ. Trimming took off 5 bases at V and 5 bases at J, with 15 bases between the two ends. The CDR3 region has the DNA TGTGCCAGCAGCCATCTAGGGCAGGCGTATGGCTACACCTTC. As protein: CASSHLGQAYGYTF.

The chain carries TRBV25-1 and TRBJ2-3, with a possible D match to TRBD2 (5 bases). Trimming removed 2 bases at V and 7 bases at J, with 10 bases between. Per the germline V gene, CDR1 is MGHDK and CDR2 is SYGVNS. This CDR3 is built from 13 residues. CDR3 DNA: TGTGCCAGCAGTGAAGCGGGCACTCATACGCAGTATTTT. Translating it yields CASSEAGTHTQYF.

V usage is TRBV2 and J usage is TRBJ2-3; D remains unclear. From germline, CDR1 is SNHLY and CDR2 FYNNEI. The length of the CDR3 is 11 residues. V lost 3 bases and J 3 bases, leaving 1 base between the germline ends. This CDR3 is CASSETDTQYF. As DNA, the CDR3 is TGTGCCAGCAGTGAGACAGATACGCAGTATTTT.

This clonotype appeared a single time. The chain has TRBV6-2 or TRBV6-3 and TRBJ1-4; 7 nucleotides agree with TRBD1. CDR3 length equals 15 residues. Per the germline V gene, CDR1 is MNHEY and CDR2 is SVGEGT. V shed 0 bases, J shed 5 bases, and the junction held 3 bases outside the gene matches. CDR3 nucleotides: TGTGCCAGCAGTTACTCGGCCAGGGGGAATGAAAAACTGTTTTTT. This encodes CASSYSARGNEKLFF.

The CDR3 DNA is TGCAGTGCTAGAGTATACAGGACTAGCGGGAGGGCCGGGGTGGGCGAGCAGTACTTC. It codes for CSARVYRTSGRAGVGEQYF. V is TRBV20-1 and J is TRBJ2-7, with 15 bases that match TRBD2. The V gene's germline CDR1 is DFQATT and CDR2 SNEGSKA (reference sequence). The CDR3 extends over 19 amino acids. V lost 1 base and J lost 6; bases outside the gene matches: 16.

This clonotype was seen only a few times. The chain recombines TRBV5-6 with TRBJ2-7, with D perhaps TRBD2 (5 bases). Germline V gene lookup returns CDR1 SGHDT and CDR2 YYEEEE. This CDR3 is built from 15 residues. Between the trimmed V and J ends, which lost 2 bases and 2 bases, there was a span of 14 bases. The CDR3 is CASSFRPRGTYEQYF. The CDR3 DNA follows: TGTGCCAGCAGCTTCCGACCCCGAGGGACCTACGAGCAGTACTTC.

The chain uses TRBV6-2 or TRBV6-3 and TRBJ2-7, with 10 bases matching TRBD2. Germline lookup yields CDR1 MNHEY and CDR2 SVGEGT. The V segment lost 5 bases and the J segment 4 bases; nucleotides outside the gene matches: 5. The CDR3 totals 14 residues. CDR3 DNA sequence: TGTGCCAGCAGTCGCCTAGCGGGAGCTTACGAGCAGTACTTC. It codes for CASSRLAGAYEQYF.